The present entry profiles one TCR beta chain with its context. The record originates from a study of blood T cell repertoires in COVID-19. For the study at large: Sample material is recorded as cDNA or gDNA derived from T cells, B-cell-depleted T cells, or PBMCs.

Germline loops: CDR1 MNHEY, CDR2 SMNVEV (reference sequence). This CDR3 region has 13 residues. The V end was cut by 6 bases, the J end by 1 base, with 10 bases between. Original methodology: Using reference gene primer amplification, nucleated cell counts were estimated. The protocol was immunoSEQ multiplex PCR, while the TCRdb copy is restricted to in-frame clones and leaves out a portion. From that table come the V and J calls and clone size; the DNA was used to work out D and trimming. Counted here are fewer than 250,000 clones, around nine tenths occurring once; the ten biggest clones make up about 1.1%.

This receptor was obtained from a young man with acute or convalescent COVID-19. Sequencing was performed on peripheral blood. This sequence joins TRBV27 and TRBJ2-7; a weak D match, TRBD1 (6 bases). The CDR3 nucleotides are TGTGCCAGCAGCCCGGGACATTCCTACGAGCAGTACTTC. Its translation: CASSPGHSYEQYF.